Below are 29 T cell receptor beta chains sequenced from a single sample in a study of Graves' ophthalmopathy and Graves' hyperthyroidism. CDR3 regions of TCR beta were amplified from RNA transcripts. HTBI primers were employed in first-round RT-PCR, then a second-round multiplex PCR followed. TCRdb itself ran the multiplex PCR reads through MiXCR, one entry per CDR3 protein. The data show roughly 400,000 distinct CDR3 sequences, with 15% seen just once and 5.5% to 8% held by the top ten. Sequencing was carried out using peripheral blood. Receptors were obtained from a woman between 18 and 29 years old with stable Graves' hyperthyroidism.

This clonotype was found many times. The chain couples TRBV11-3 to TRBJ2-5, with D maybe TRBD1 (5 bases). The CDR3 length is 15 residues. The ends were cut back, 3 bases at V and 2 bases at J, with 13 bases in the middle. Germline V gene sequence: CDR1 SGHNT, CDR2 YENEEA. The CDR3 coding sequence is TGTGCCAGCAGCTTGCCTTTCACAGGTCAAGAGACCCAGTACTTC. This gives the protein CASSLPFTGQETQYF.

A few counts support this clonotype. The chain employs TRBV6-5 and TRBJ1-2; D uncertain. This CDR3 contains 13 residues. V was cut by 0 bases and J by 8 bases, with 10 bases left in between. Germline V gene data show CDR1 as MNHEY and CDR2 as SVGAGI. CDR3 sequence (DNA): TGTGCCAGCAGTTACTCGGAGATAGGGGGCTACACCTTC. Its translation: CASSYSEIGGYTF.

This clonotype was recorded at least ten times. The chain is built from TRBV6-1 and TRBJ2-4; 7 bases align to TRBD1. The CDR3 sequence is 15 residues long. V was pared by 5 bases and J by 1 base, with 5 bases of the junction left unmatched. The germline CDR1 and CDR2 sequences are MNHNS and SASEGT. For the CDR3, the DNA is TGTGCCAGCAGTCAGAAACAGGGGGCCAAAAACATTCAGTACTTC. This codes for CASSQKQGAKNIQYF.

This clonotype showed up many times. The CDR3 coding sequence is TGTGCCACCAGTAGTGGGGTCTATGGCTACACCTTC. Its translation is CATSSGVYGYTF. The chain recombines TRBV24-1 with TRBJ1-2, with D hard to call. Trimming shortened V by 6 bases and J by 4 bases, and 8 bases separated the two germline ends. The germline V gene has CDR1 KGHDR and CDR2 SFDVKD. This CDR3 region has 12 residues.

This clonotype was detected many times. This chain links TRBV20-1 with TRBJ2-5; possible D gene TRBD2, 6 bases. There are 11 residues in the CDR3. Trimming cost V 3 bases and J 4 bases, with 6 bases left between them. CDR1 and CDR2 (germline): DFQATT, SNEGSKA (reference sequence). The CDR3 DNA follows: TGCAGTGCTAGCGGGGGAGAGACCCAGTACTTC. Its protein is CSASGGETQYF.

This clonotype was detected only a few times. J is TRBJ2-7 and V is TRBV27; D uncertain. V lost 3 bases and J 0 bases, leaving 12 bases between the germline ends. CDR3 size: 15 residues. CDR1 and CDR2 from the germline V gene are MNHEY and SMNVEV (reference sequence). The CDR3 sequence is CASSLGLPTSYEQYF. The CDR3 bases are TGTGCCAGCAGTTTGGGCCTACCCACCTCCTACGAGCAGTACTTC.

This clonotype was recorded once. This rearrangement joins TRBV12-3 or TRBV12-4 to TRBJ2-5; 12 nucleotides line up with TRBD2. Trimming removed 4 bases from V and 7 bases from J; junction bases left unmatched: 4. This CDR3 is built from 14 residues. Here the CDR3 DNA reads TGTGCCAGCAGTTCTAGCGGGGGGGCTGGGACCCAGTACTTC. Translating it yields CASSSSGGAGTQYF.

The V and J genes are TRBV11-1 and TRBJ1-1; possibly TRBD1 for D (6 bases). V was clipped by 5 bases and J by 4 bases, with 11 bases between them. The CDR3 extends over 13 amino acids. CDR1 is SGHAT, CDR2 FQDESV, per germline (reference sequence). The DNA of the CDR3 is TGTGCCAGCAGCCCTGCAGGGGTCACTGAAGCTTTCTTT. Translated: CASSPAGVTEAFF.

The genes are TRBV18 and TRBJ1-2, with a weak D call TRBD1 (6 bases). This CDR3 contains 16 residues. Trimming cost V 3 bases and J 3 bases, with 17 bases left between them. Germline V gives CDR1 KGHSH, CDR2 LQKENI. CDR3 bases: TGTGCCAGCTCACCCGGCCAGGGGAGGCAAGACTATGGCTACACCTTC. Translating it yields CASSPGQGRQDYGYTF.

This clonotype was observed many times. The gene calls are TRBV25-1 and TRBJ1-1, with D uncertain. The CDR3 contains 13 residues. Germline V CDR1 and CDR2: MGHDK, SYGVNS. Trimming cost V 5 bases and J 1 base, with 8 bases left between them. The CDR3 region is CASSRPKNTEAFF. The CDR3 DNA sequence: TGTGCCAGCAGTCGGCCCAAGAACACTGAAGCTTTCTTT.

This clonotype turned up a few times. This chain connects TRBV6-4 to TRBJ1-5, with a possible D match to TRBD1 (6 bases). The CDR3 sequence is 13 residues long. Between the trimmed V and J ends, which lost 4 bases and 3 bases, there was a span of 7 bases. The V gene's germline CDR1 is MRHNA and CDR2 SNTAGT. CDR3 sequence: CASSAGANQPQHF. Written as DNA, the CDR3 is TGTGCCAGCAGTGCGGGGGCCAATCAGCCCCAGCATTTT.

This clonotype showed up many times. The CDR3 DNA is TGTGCCAGCAGCTTAGCGTCGAGACTAGCAAACGAGCAGTACTTC. As protein: CASSLASRLANEQYF. The chain has TRBV7-8 and TRBJ2-7; 7 nucleotides line up with TRBD2. The germline V gene has CDR1 SGHVS and CDR2 FQNEAQ. V dropped 0 bases and J dropped 5; count of bases not matched to a gene: 7. The CDR3 runs to 15 residues.

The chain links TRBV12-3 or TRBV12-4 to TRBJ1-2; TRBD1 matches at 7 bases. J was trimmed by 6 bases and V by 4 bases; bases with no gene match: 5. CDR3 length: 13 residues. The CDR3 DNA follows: TGTGCCAGCAGTTACAGGGGAAAGAATGGCTACACCTTC. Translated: CASSYRGKNGYTF.

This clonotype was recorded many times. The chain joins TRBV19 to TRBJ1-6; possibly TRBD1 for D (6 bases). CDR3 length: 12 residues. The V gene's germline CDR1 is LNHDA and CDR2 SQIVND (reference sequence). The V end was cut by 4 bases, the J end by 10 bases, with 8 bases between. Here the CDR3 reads CASSTGESPLHF. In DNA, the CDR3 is TGTGCCAGTAGTACAGGGGAGTCACCCCTCCACTTT.

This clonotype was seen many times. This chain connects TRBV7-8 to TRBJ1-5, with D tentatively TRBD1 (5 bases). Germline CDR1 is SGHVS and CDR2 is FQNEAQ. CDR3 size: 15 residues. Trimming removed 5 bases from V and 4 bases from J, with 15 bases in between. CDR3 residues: CASSPYRIGNQPQHF. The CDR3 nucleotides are TGTGCCAGCAGCCCCTACAGGATAGGAAATCAGCCCCAGCATTTT.

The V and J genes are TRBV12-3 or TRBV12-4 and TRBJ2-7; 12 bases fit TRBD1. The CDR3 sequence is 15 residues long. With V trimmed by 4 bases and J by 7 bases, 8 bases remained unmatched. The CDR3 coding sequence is TGTGCCAGCAGTTCCGGGACAGGGGGCGCGGAAGAGCAGTACTTC. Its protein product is CASSSGTGGAEEQYF.

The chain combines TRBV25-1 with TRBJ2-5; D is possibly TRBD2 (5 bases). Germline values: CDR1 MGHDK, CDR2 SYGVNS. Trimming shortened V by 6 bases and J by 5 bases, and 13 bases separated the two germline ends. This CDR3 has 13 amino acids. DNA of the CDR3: TGTGCCAGCAGCCGGAGCCTAGCCGAGACCCAGTACTTC. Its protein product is CASSRSLAETQYF.

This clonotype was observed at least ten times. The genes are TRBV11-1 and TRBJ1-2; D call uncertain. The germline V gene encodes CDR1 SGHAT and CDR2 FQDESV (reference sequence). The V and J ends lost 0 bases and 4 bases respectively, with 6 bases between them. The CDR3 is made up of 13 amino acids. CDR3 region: CASSLAETYGYTF. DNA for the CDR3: TGTGCCAGCAGCTTAGCAGAAACCTATGGCTACACCTTC.

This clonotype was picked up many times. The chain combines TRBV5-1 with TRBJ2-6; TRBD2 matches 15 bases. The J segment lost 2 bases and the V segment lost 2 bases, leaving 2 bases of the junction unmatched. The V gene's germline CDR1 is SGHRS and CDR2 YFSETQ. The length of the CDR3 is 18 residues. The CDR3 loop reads CASSLRTSGGAGANVLTF. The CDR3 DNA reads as TGCGCCAGCAGCTTACGGACTAGCGGGGGGGCTGGGGCCAACGTCCTGACTTTC.

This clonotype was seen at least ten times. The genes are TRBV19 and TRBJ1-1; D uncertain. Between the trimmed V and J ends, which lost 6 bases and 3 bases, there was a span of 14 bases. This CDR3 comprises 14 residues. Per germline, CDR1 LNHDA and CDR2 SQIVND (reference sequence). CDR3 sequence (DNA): TGTGCCAGTAGCGACCGCAAGAAGGACACTGAAGCTTTCTTT. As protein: CASSDRKKDTEAFF.

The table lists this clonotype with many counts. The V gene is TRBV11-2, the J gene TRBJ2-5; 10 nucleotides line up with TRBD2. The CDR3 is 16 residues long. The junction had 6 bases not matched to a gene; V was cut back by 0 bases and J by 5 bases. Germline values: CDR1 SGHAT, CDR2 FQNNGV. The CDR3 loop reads CASSLERAGGPETQYF. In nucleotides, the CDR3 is TGTGCCAGCAGCTTAGAGAGAGCGGGGGGGCCGGAGACCCAGTACTTC.

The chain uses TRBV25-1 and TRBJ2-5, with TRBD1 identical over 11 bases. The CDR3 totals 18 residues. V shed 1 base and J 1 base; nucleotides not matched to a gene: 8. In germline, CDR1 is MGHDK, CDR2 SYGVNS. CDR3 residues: CASSELGTGGAAQETQYF. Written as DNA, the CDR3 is TGTGCCAGCAGTGAATTGGGGACAGGGGGGGCGGCCCAAGAGACCCAGTACTTC.

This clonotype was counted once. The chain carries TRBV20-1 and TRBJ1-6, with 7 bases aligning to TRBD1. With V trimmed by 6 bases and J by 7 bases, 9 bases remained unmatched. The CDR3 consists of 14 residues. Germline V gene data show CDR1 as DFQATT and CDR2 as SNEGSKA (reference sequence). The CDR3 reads CSATTGRRNSPLHF. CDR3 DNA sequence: TGCAGTGCCACGACAGGGAGGCGCAATTCACCCCTCCACTTT.

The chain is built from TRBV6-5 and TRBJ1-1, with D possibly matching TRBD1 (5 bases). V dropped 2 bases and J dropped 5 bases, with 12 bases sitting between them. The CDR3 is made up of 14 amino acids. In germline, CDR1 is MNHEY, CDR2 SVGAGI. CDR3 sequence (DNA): TGTGCCAGCAGTTACGGGGCAGGGCAGACTGAAGCTTTCTTT. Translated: CASSYGAGQTEAFF.

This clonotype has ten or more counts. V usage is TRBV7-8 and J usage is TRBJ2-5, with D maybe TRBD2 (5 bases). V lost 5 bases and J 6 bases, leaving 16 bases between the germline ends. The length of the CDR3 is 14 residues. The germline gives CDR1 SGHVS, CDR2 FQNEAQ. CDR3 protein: CASSATRVVKTQYF. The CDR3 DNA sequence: TGTGCCAGCAGCGCAACTAGGGTTGTAAAGACCCAGTACTTC. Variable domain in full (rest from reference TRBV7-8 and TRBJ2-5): GAGVSQSPRYKVAKRGQDVALRCDPISGHVSLFWYQQALGQGPEFLTYFQNEAQLDKSGLPSDRFFAERPEGSVSTLKIQRTQQEDSAVYLCASSATRVVKTQYFGPGTRLLVL.

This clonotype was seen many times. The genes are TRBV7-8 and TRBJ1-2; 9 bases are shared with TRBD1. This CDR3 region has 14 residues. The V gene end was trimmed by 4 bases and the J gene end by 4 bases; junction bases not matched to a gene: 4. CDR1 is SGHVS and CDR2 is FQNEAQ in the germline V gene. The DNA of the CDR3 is TGTGCCAGCAGCTCGGGACAGGGTACCTATGGCTACACCTTC. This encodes CASSSGQGTYGYTF.

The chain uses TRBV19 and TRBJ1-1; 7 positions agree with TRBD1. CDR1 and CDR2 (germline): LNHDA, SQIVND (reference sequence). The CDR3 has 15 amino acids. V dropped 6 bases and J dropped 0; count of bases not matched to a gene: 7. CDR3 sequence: CASRKTTGMNTEAFF. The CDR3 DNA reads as TGTGCCAGTAGGAAAACGACAGGGATGAACACTGAAGCTTTCTTT.

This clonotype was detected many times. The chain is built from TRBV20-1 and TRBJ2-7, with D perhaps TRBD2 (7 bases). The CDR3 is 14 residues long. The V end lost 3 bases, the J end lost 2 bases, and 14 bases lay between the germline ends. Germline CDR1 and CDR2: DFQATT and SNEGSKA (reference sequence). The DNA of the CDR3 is TGCAGTGCTAGTGAGGGAGGGGGGGCCTACGAGCAGTACTTC. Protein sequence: CSASEGGGAYEQYF.

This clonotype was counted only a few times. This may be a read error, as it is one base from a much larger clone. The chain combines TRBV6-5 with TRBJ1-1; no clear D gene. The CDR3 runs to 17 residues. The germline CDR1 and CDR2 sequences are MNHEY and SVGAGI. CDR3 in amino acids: CASSYGSLARLNTEACF. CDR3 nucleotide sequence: TGTGCCAGCAGTTACGGATCCCTAGCTCGGCTGAACACTGAAGCTTGCTTT.